What follows is one T cell receptor beta chain and its context. The data were obtained in a study of blood T cell repertoires in COVID-19. At the level of the study: Specimens from acute and convalescent COVID-19 originated in the United States, Italy and Spain. From T cells, B-cell-depleted T cells, or PBMCs came the material, which was cDNA or gDNA.

Measured with immunoSEQ multiplex PCR; TCRdb has only the in-frame clones, and not every one. This sample has 95,000 to 120,000 clones; around 83% occur once, and the top ten carry more than 3%. Trimming cost V 0 bases and J 3 bases, with 12 bases left between them. Germline V CDR1 and CDR2: LNHNV, YYDKDF (reference sequence). This CDR3 is 16 amino acids long. This clonotype originated in a man aged 35-49 years with acute or convalescent COVID-19. The chain employs TRBV15 and TRBJ1-5; D is ambiguous. Sequencing was performed on peripheral blood. CDR3 residues: CATSRDLGSFNQPQHF. CDR3 coding DNA: TGTGCCACCAGCAGAGATCTGGGCAGCTTCAATCAGCCCCAGCATTTT.